The present T cell receptor (beta chain) was sequenced within a study of cytomegalovirus exposure and HLA in healthy donors. This clone has only one observation. The antigen is undetermined. CDR1 is SGDLS, CDR2 YYNGEE, per germline. Trimming cost V 4 bases and J 0 bases, with 17 bases left between them. The CDR3 has 16 amino acids. Overall study results and limits: It was around 160 TCR beta chains that were listed as cytomegalovirus-associated.

Primers for the PCR totalled 60 Vbeta and 13 Jbeta. The data were produced by immunoSEQ multiplex PCR, yet TCRdb's version contains in-frame clones alone and is incomplete. There are a few hundred thousand clones in the sample; around nine tenths occur only once, and about 1.7% lies in the top ten. The clonotype comes from a girl aged 2 to 9 in good health and CMV-seronegative. V is TRBV9 and J is TRBJ2-7; tentatively, D is TRBD2 (5 bases). Sequencing used PBMCs. CDR3 sequence: CASSPRPMGSSYEQYF. Here the CDR3 DNA reads TGTGCCAGCAGCCCTCGGCCTATGGGGAGCTCCTACGAGCAGTACTTC.